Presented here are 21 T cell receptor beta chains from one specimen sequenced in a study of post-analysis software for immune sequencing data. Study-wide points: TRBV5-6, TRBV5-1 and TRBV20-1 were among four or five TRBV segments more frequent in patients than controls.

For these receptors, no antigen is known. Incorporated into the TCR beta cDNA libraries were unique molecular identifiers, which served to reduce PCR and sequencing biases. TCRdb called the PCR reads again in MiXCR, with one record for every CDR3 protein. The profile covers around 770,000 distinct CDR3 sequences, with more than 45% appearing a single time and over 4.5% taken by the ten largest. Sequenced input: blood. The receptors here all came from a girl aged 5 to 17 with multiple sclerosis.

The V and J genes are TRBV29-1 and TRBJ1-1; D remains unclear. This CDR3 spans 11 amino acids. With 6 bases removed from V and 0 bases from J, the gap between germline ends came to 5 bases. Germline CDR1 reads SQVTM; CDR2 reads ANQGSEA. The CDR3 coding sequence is TGCAGCGTGAACATGAACACTGAAGCTTTCTTT. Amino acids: CSVNMNTEAFF.

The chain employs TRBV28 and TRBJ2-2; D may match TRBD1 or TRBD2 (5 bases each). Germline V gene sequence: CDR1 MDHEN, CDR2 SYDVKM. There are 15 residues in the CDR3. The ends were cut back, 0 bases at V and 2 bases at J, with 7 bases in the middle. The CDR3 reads CASSLWRGNTGELFF. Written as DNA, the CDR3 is TGTGCCAGCAGTTTATGGAGGGGAAACACCGGGGAGCTGTTTTTT.

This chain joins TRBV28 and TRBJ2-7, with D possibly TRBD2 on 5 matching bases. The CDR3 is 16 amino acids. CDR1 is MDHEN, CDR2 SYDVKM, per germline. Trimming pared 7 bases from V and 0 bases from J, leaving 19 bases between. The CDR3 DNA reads TGTGCCAGCACCCCCCGGCGGGCGGCTAGCTCCTACGAGCAGTACTTC. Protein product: CASTPRRAASSYEQYF. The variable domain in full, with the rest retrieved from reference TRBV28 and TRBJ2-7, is DVKVTQSSRYLVKRTGEKVFLECVQDMDHENMFWYRQDPGLGLRLIYFSYDVKMKEKGDIPEGYSVSREKKERFSLILESASTNQTSMYLCASTPRRAASSYEQYFGPGTRLTVT.

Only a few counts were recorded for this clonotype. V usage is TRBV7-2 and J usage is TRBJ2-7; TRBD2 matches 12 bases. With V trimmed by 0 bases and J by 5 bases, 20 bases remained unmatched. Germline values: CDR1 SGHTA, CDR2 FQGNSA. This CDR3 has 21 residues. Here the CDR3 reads CASSLARRTGLAGGPANEQYF. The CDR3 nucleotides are TGTGCCAGCAGCTTAGCGCGACGCACGGGGCTAGCGGGAGGGCCTGCGAACGAGCAGTACTTC.

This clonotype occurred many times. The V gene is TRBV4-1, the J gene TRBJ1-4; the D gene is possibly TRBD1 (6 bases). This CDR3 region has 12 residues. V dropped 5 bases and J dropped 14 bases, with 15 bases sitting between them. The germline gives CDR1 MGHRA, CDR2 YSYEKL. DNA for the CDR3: TGCGCCAGCAGCTACAACAGGGAAGATCTGTTTTTT. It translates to CASSYNREDLFF.

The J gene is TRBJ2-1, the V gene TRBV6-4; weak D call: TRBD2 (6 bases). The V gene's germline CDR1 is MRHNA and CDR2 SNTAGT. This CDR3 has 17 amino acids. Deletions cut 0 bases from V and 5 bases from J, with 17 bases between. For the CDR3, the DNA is TGTGCCAGCAGTGACTCGAGATTAGCGGAGGGGAACAATGAGCAGTTCTTC. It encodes CASSDSRLAEGNNEQFF.

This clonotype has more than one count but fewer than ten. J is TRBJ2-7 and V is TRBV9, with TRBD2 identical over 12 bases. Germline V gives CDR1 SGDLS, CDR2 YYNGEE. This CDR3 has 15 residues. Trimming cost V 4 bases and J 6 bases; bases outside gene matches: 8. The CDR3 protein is CASSPQTSGSSEQYF. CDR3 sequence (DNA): TGTGCCAGCAGCCCTCAGACTAGCGGGAGTTCCGAGCAGTACTTC. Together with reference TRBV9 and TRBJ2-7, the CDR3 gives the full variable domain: DSGVTQTPKHLITATGQRVTLRCSPRSGDLSVYWYQQSLDQGLQFLIQYYNGEERAKGNILERFSAQQFPDLHSELNLSSLELGDSALYFCASSPQTSGSSEQYFGPGTRLTVT.

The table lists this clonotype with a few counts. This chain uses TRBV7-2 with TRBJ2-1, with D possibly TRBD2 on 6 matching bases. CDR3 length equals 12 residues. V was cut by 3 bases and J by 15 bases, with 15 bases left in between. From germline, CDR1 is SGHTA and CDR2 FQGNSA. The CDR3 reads CASSLGDSRRFF. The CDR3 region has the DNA TGTGCCAGCAGCTTGGGGGACTCTAGGCGGTTCTTC.

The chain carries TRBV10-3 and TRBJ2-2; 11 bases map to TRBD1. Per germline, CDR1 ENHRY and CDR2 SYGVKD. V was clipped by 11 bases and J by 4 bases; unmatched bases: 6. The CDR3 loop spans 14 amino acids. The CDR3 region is CAAAGTGGTGELFF. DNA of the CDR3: TGTGCCGCAGCCGGGACAGGGGGCACCGGGGAGCTGTTTTTT.

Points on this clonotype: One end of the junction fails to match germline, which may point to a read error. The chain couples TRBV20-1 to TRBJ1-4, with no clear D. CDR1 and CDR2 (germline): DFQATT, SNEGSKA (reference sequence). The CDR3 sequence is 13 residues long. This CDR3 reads CSAGDGFNEKLFF. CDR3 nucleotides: TGCAGTGCTGGAGACGGATTTAATGAAAAACTGTTTTTT.

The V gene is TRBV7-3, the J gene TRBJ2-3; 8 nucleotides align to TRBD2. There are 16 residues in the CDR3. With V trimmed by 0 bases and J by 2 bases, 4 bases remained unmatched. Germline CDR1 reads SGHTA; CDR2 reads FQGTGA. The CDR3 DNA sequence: TGTGCCAGCAGCTTAACCGGGACTAGGCCCACAGATACGCAGTATTTT. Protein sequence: CASSLTGTRPTDTQYF.

CDR3 in DNA: TGTGCCAGCAGCTTGAGTAGAGTCCCCTACGAGCAGTACTTC. The encoded protein is CASSLSRVPYEQYF. The V and J genes are TRBV5-6 and TRBJ2-7; D is unclear. Germline V CDR1 and CDR2: SGHDT, YYEEEE. The V end lost 1 base, the J end lost 2 bases, and 10 bases lay between the germline ends. This CDR3 has 14 residues.

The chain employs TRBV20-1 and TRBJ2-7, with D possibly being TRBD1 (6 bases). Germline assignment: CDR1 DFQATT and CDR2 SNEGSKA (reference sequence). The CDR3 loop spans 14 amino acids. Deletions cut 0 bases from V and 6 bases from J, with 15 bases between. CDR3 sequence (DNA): TGCAGTGCTAGAGATCCAGGGGATTGGGGCGAGCAGTACTTC. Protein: CSARDPGDWGEQYF.

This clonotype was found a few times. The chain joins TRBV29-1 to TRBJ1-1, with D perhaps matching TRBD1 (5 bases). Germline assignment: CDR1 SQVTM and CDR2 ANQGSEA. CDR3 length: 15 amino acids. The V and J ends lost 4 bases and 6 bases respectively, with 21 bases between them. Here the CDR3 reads CSVVASGLLSSEAFF. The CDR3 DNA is TGCAGCGTTGTTGCTTCGGGACTCCTATCCTCTGAAGCTTTCTTT.

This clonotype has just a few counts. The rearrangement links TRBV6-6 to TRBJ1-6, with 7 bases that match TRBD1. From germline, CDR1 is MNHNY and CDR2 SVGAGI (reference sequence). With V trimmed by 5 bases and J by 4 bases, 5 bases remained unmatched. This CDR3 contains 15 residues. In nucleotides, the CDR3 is TGTGCCAGCAGTCCCGGGACAGAATATAATTCACCCCTCCACTTT. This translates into CASSPGTEYNSPLHF.

The CDR3 sequence: CASSLAGGPLGEQYF. The CDR3 region has the DNA TGTGCCAGCAGCTTAGCGGGAGGGCCGCTCGGTGAGCAGTACTTC. V is TRBV7-2 and J is TRBJ2-5; 7 bases are a match to TRBD2. V was clipped by 0 bases and J by 11 bases; unmatched bases: 12. Germline CDR1 SGHTA, CDR2 FQGNSA. This CDR3 is 15 amino acids long.

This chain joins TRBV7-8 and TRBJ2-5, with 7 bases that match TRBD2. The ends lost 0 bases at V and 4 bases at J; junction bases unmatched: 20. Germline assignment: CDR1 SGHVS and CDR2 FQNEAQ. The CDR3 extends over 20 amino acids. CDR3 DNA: TGTGCCAGCAGCTTAGCGCGCGGATGGCGGGAGTTAGATTTGGCAGAGACCCAGTACTTC. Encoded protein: CASSLARGWRELDLAETQYF.

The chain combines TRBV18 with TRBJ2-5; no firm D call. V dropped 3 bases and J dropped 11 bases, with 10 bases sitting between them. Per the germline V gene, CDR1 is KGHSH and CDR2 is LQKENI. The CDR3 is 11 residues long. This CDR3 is CASSPREEQYF. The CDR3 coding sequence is TGTGCCAGCTCACCTAGAGAGGAGCAGTACTTC.

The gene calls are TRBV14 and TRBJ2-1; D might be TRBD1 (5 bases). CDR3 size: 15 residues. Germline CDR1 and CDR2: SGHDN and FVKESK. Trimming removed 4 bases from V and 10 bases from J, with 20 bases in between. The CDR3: CASSPVSAPKGEQFF. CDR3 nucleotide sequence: TGTGCCAGCAGCCCCGTTTCAGCCCCTAAGGGGGAGCAGTTCTTC. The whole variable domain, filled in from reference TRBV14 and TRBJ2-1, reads EAGVTQFPSHSVIEKGQTVTLRCDPISGHDNLYWYRRVMGKEIKFLLHFVKESKQDESGMPNNRFLAERTGGTYSTLKVQPAELEDSGVYFCASSPVSAPKGEQFFGPGTRLTVL.

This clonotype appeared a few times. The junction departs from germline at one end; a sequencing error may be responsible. The chain's CDR3 is CASSLGENQPQHF. CDR3 nucleotides: TGTGCCAGCAGTTTGGGGGAGAATCAGCCCCAGCATTTT. This sequence joins TRBV5-1 and TRBJ1-5; a possible D gene is TRBD1 (5 bases). This CDR3 spans 13 amino acids. From germline, CDR1 is SGHRS and CDR2 YFSETQ.

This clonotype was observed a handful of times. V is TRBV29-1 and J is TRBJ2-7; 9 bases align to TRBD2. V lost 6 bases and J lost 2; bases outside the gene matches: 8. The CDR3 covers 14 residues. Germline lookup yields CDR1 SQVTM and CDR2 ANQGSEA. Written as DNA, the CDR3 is TGCAGCGTCGCGGGGCTAGCGGGGACCTACGAGCAGTACTTC. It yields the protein CSVAGLAGTYEQYF.